The T cell receptor (beta chain) described here comes from a study of cytomegalovirus exposure and HLA in healthy donors. Study results and limitations: An analysis done earlier found most TCR beta V segments productive about 87% or about 30% of the time. In a later analysis, across HLA loci, associated TCR counts were highest for DRB1, lowest for HLA-C.

This clone was seen a handful of times. Antigen specificity is unknown. With 6 bases clipped from V and 2 bases from J, the junction kept 3 bases outside the gene matches. The CDR3 runs to 13 residues. CDR1 and CDR2 from the germline V gene are MNHNS and SASEGT. The PCR had 60 Vbeta and 13 Jbeta primers. The table came from immunoSEQ multiplex PCR; TCRdb's copy has only in-frame clones and leaves some out. Counted here are some 200,000 clones, roughly 10% occurring once; the ten biggest clones make up approximately 1.5%. The chain has TRBV6-1 and TRBJ1-2; 7 positions agree with TRBD1. The TCR was taken from a woman aged 25 to 39 in good health and CMV-seropositive. The source material was PBMCs. CDR3 bases: TGTGCCAGCAGAGTGGACAGGAACTATGGCTACACCTTC. This sequence encodes CASRVDRNYGYTF.